The 3 T cell receptor beta chains listed next were all sequenced from one sample in a study of cytomegalovirus exposure and HLA in healthy donors (dated by TCRdb to the late 2010s). The library came from the immunoSEQ multiplex PCR assay. What TCRdb holds here is the immuneACCESS table cut down to in-frame rearrangements. Part of the clones is not present; checked against another copy, under half of the missing clones reflect an unresolved V gene, and the others are unexplained. A total of some 150,000 clones appear in this sample, roughly 87% of them only once. Approximately 10% of the sample is in the top ten clones. The sample comprised PBMCs. Source of these receptors: a woman between 18 and 29 years old in good health and CMV-seropositive.

The genes are TRBV7-9 and TRBJ2-1; a possible D gene is TRBD2 (6 bases). The CDR3 loop spans 14 amino acids. Germline values: CDR1 SEHNR, CDR2 FQNEAQ (reference sequence). Trimming removed 4 bases at V and 1 base at J, with 8 bases between. The CDR3 coding sequence is TGTGCCAGCAGCTACGGGACTTCCTACAATGAGCAGTTCTTC. Its translation is CASSYGTSYNEQFF. The variable domain in full, with the rest retrieved from reference TRBV7-9 and TRBJ2-1, is DTGVSQNPRHKITKRGQNVTFRCDPISEHNRLYWYRQTLGQGPEFLTYFQNEAQLEKSRLLSDRFSAERPKGSFSTLEIQRTEQGDSAMYLCASSYGTSYNEQFFGPGTRLTVL.

The rearrangement links TRBV7-8 to TRBJ2-2; perhaps TRBD2 as D (6 bases). There are 13 residues in the CDR3. Germline CDR1 reads SGHVS; CDR2 reads FQNEAQ. V was trimmed by 11 bases and J by 2 bases, leaving 12 bases between them. The CDR3 is CAAAGPNTGELFF. Written as DNA, the CDR3 is TGTGCCGCAGCGGGCCCAAACACCGGGGAGCTGTTTTTT. Full variable domain (missing parts from reference TRBV7-8 and TRBJ2-2): GAGVSQSPRYKVAKRGQDVALRCDPISGHVSLFWYQQALGQGPEFLTYFQNEAQLDKSGLPSDRFFAERPEGSVSTLKIQRTQQEDSAVYLCAAAGPNTGELFFGEGSRLTVL.

This clone was counted a single time. The V gene is TRBV4-3, the J gene TRBJ2-5, with TRBD1 as a possible D gene (6 bases). The length of the CDR3 is 14 residues. Trimming removed 3 bases at V and 4 bases at J, with 12 bases between. Germline values: CDR1 LGHNA, CDR2 YSLEER. DNA for the CDR3: TGCGCCAGCAGCCAGGACAGACTATCAGAGACCCAGTACTTC. This translates into CASSQDRLSETQYF.